The 10 T cell receptor beta chains below come from one sample, sequenced in a study of CD4+ T cells in melanoma. TCRdb's copy holds only in-frame clones and misses some; the assay was immunoSEQ multiplex PCR. The sample has 80 to 100 clones. Sample: cells sorted by PD-1 expression. All receptors derive from a human donor with melanoma.

The chain has TRBV7-2 and TRBJ2-3; 9 bases agree with TRBD2. The V gene's germline CDR1 is SGHTA and CDR2 FQGNSA. The V and J ends lost 5 bases and 6 bases, in that order; junction bases with no gene match: 12. This CDR3 is 16 amino acids long. Here the CDR3 DNA reads TGTGCCAGCAGCCTCATGGCGGGGGGGGTGGGTGATACGCAGTATTTT. It yields the protein CASSLMAGGVGDTQYF.

This clone qualifies as hyperexpanded. This sequence joins TRBV5-4 and TRBJ1-2, with TRBD1 matching over 10 bases. After removal of 4 bases from V and 6 bases from J, the junction contained 12 bases not matched to a gene. The CDR3 contains 16 residues. The germline CDR1 and CDR2 sequences are SGHNT and YYREEE (reference sequence). The CDR3 sequence: CASSPSYGTGVDGYTF. DNA for the CDR3: TGTGCCAGCAGCCCCTCGTACGGGACAGGGGTGGATGGCTACACCTTC.

This clone was seen a few times. The chain couples TRBV28 to TRBJ2-7; 10 bases map to TRBD2. CDR1 and CDR2 (germline): MDHEN, SYDVKM. This CDR3 comprises 15 residues. J gave up 2 bases and V 5 bases, and 6 bases lay outside the gene matches. DNA for the CDR3: TGTGCCAGCAGTCTTTGGACTAGCGGAACCTACGAGCAGTACTTC. This translates into CASSLWTSGTYEQYF.

This chain joins TRBV2 and TRBJ1-2; D possibly corresponds to TRBD1 (5 bases). V was shortened by 4 bases and J by 0 bases, with 9 bases between the two germline ends. Germline assignment: CDR1 SNHLY and CDR2 FYNNEI. This CDR3 spans 14 amino acids. The CDR3 bases are TGTGCCAGCAGTGGGGGCGGTGCTAACTATGGCTACACCTTC. Residues: CASSGGGANYGYTF.

The table lists this clone with a few counts. V usage is TRBV5-1 and J usage is TRBJ2-3, with a tentative D call TRBD1 (5 bases). The V and J ends lost 4 bases and 2 bases respectively, with 11 bases between them. In germline, CDR1 is SGHRS, CDR2 YFSETQ. This CDR3 has 14 amino acids. In nucleotides, the CDR3 is TGCGCCAGCAGCCAGGACATTTTCACAGATACGCAGTATTTT. Its translation: CASSQDIFTDTQYF.

This rearrangement joins TRBV5-4 to TRBJ2-5, with D perhaps TRBD1 (6 bases). The CDR3 loop spans 14 amino acids. V gave up 8 bases and J gave up 3 bases, with 17 bases separating them. The germline gives CDR1 SGHNT, CDR2 YYREEE (reference sequence). The CDR3 DNA is TGTGCCAGTCTTCTCTGGGGGCTGGAAGAGACCCAGTACTTC. Translated, it gives CASLLWGLEETQYF. Full variable domain (remainder filled in from reference TRBV5-4 and TRBJ2-5): ETGVTQSPTHLIKTRGQQVTLRCSSQSGHNTVSWYQQALGQGPQFIFQYYREEENGRGNFPPRFSGLQFPNYSSELNVNALELDDSALYLCASLLWGLEETQYFGPGTRLLVL.

V gene TRBV5-6 combines with J gene TRBJ2-3; 10 nucleotides agree with TRBD1. This CDR3 has 15 residues. Looked up from germline, CDR1 is SGHDT and CDR2 is YYEEEE. Losses at the gene ends were 0 bases for V and 7 bases for J; bases not matched to a gene: 5. CDR3 DNA: TGTGCCAGCAGCTTGGGACAGGGGGCAGGGAATACGCAGTATTTT. Its translation is CASSLGQGAGNTQYF.

J is TRBJ1-6 and V is TRBV19; D remains ambiguous. Germline CDR1 and CDR2: LNHDA and SQIVND (reference sequence). The CDR3 spans 12 residues. V dropped 7 bases and J dropped 2 bases, with 3 bases sitting between them. The DNA for the CDR3 is TGTGCCAGTACTACCTATAATTCACCCCTCCACTTT. Translating gives CASTTYNSPLHF.

The chain carries TRBV19 and TRBJ2-3; TRBD2 matches 7 bases. V gave up 0 bases and J gave up 5 bases; unmatched junction bases: 17. CDR3 length: 19 residues. Germline lookup yields CDR1 LNHDA and CDR2 SQIVND (reference sequence). The CDR3 bases are TGTGCCAGTAGTATAGATCTCCCGTCTGGCGGGGGACGGGGAGATACGCAGTATTTT. Translated: CASSIDLPSGGGRGDTQYF.

The CDR3 loop is CASSRMQSRANVLTF. The DNA of the CDR3 is TGTGCCAGCAGCCGCATGCAAAGTCGGGCCAACGTCCTGACTTTC. V usage is TRBV7-7 and J usage is TRBJ2-6; no clear D. CDR1 is SSHAT, CDR2 FNYEAQ, per germline (reference sequence). This CDR3 has 15 residues. Deletions cut 5 bases from V and 5 bases from J, with 13 bases between.